The 30 T cell receptor beta chains below come from one sample, sequenced in a study of T-cell memory formation after mild COVID-19 (dated by TCRdb to the early 2020s). The receptor library was made with 5' RACE. The instrument was an Illumina NovaSeq 6000. TCRdb reprocessing: public reads trimmed at Q25 with fastp, clones called with MiXCR, in-frame beta chains kept. Duplicate CDR3 protein sequences are folded into a single record with the most common DNA and genes. This sample gives roughly 150,000 distinct CDR3 sequences in total; roughly a quarter of them show up just once. Around 22% of the sample lies in the top ten. The sequencing sample was made of PBMCs or a T cell subset sorted from them (not recorded which). These receptors all stem from an adult woman who had mild COVID-19 (a few samples of this study predate the infection). The sample titles of this study are shuffled in the database, so cell type and time point are left out; the donor was told from shared clones.

This clonotype appeared a few times. The chain recombines TRBV20-1 with TRBJ2-7; 11 bases are a match to TRBD2. V was clipped by 6 bases and J by 5 bases; unmatched bases: 6. From germline, CDR1 is DFQATT and CDR2 SNEGSKA (reference sequence). CDR3 size: 13 residues. CDR3 region: CSATPGLADEQYF. DNA of the CDR3: TGCAGTGCAACCCCGGGACTAGCGGACGAGCAGTACTTC.

This chain connects TRBV4-3 to TRBJ2-4, with D perhaps TRBD1 (5 bases). V was trimmed by 0 bases and J by 8 bases, leaving 11 bases between them. The CDR3 covers 14 residues. Germline V gene sequence: CDR1 LGHNA, CDR2 YSLEER. The DNA for the CDR3 is TGCGCCAGCAGCCAAGATTTGCTCAGGGACATTCAGTACTTC. The encoded protein is CASSQDLLRDIQYF.

This clonotype was counted between two and nine times. The chain employs TRBV27 and TRBJ2-1; 7 bases map to TRBD2. With 4 bases clipped from V and 4 bases from J, the junction kept 4 bases outside the gene matches. Germline V gives CDR1 MNHEY, CDR2 SMNVEV (reference sequence). CDR3 length: 14 amino acids. CDR3 DNA: TGTGCCAGCAGTTCCCGGGGGGTTTACAATGAGCAGTTCTTC. The encoded protein is CASSSRGVYNEQFF.

This chain connects TRBV29-1 to TRBJ2-4; D not certain. CDR1 and CDR2 (germline): SQVTM, ANQGSEA. The V end was cut by 2 bases, the J end by 7 bases, with 12 bases between. This CDR3 has 13 amino acids. DNA for the CDR3: TGCAGCGTTGAAAATCCCCCAGAGAACATTCAGTACTTC. Protein sequence: CSVENPPENIQYF.

With regard to this clonotype: One end of the junction does not line up with germline, which may come from a read error. This chain connects TRBV7-2 to TRBJ1-1; D gene uncertain. The CDR3 is made up of 16 amino acids. CDR1 SGHTA and CDR2 FQGNSA come from the germline V gene. The CDR3: CASSLAREVTNPEAFF. The DNA for the CDR3 is TGTGCCAGCAGCTTAGCGCGCGAAGTCACGAACCCTGAAGCTTTCTTT.

This clonotype was detected only a few times. V is TRBV5-1 and J is TRBJ2-7; D might be TRBD2 (6 bases). Germline V CDR1 and CDR2: SGHRS, YFSETQ. The V end was cut by 1 base, the J end by 1 base, with 21 bases between. The CDR3 runs 18 residues. CDR3 in DNA: TGCGCCAGCAGCTTGCTACCGAGCGAAGGGACTGAGTCCTACGAGCAGTACTTC. Translating gives CASSLLPSEGTESYEQYF.

This clonotype was picked up a small number of times. The chain is built from TRBV10-3 and TRBJ2-5, with no clear D. The CDR3 is 13 amino acids. With 7 bases removed from V and 5 bases from J, the gap between germline ends came to 14 bases. Looked up from germline, CDR1 is ENHRY and CDR2 is SYGVKD. The CDR3 here is CAITQPPQETQYF. The CDR3 DNA reads as TGTGCCATCACTCAACCCCCCCAGGAGACCCAGTACTTC.

The chain carries TRBV5-6 and TRBJ1-2, with a weak D call TRBD1 (6 bases). The germline V gene has CDR1 SGHDT and CDR2 YYEEEE. Trimming removed 3 bases from V and 3 bases from J, with 9 bases in between. The CDR3 consists of 13 residues. The CDR3 sequence is CASSSGEYYGYTF. The CDR3 coding sequence is TGTGCCAGCAGCTCAGGGGAGTACTATGGCTACACCTTC. The full variable domain, its missing parts supplied by reference TRBV5-6 and TRBJ1-2, is DAGVTQSPTHLIKTRGQQVTLRCSPKSGHDTVSWYQQALGQGPQFIFQYYEEEERQRGNFPDRFSGHQFPNYSSELNVNALLLGDSALYLCASSSGEYYGYTFGSGTRLTVV.

This clonotype was counted between two and nine times. The chain recombines TRBV5-6 with TRBJ2-1, with D possibly matching TRBD2 (6 bases). The CDR3 sequence is 17 residues long. Germline CDR1 and CDR2: SGHDT and YYEEEE. Trimming took 0 bases from V and 7 from J, leaving 20 bases between them. The CDR3 protein is CASSLALRLASTNEQFF. The DNA for the CDR3 is TGTGCCAGCAGCTTGGCATTGCGGCTAGCGAGCACGAATGAGCAGTTCTTC. Complete variable domain (other parts from reference TRBV5-6 and TRBJ2-1): DAGVTQSPTHLIKTRGQQVTLRCSPKSGHDTVSWYQQALGQGPQFIFQYYEEEERQRGNFPDRFSGHQFPNYSSELNVNALLLGDSALYLCASSLALRLASTNEQFFGPGTRLTVL.

This clonotype has a handful of counts. V is TRBV15 and J is TRBJ1-5; D might be TRBD1 (5 bases). Germline V gives CDR1 LNHNV, CDR2 YYDKDF (reference sequence). CDR3 length: 16 residues. The germline V and J ends were trimmed by 0 bases and 7 bases, with 16 bases remaining between them. The CDR3 region has the DNA TGTGCCACCAGCAGAGATCTATCGGGGGGTCGGCAGCCCCAGCATTTT. It translates to CATSRDLSGGRQPQHF. Together with reference TRBV15 and TRBJ1-5, the CDR3 gives the full variable domain: DAMVIQNPRYQVTQFGKPVTLSCSQTLNHNVMYWYQQKSSQAPKLLFHYYDKDFNNEADTPDNFQSRRPNTSFCFLDIRSPGLGDTAMYLCATSRDLSGGRQPQHFGDGTRLSIL.

In the case of this clonotype: This may stem from a read error, because a much larger clone lies one nucleotide away. The chain is built from TRBV24-1 and TRBJ2-1, with 9 bases matching TRBD2. Per the germline V gene, CDR1 is KGHDR and CDR2 is SFDVKD. This CDR3 is 16 amino acids long. In nucleotides, the CDR3 is TGTGCCACCAGTGTGAGGCTAGCGGGATATGGCAATGAGCAGTTATTC. Translation gives CATSVRLAGYGNEQLF.

This clonotype was counted between two and nine times. The V call is TRBV20-1, the J call TRBJ2-5; TRBD1 aligns across 8 bases. The CDR3 runs 12 residues. Trimming took 5 bases from V and 5 from J; bases not matched to a gene: 4. Germline V gene data show CDR1 as DFQATT and CDR2 as SNEGSKA (reference sequence). CDR3 sequence (DNA): TGCAGTGCTTCGGACAGGGAGGAGACCCAGTACTTC. Its protein is CSASDREETQYF.

The CDR3 bases are TGTGCCAGCAGTTATGATGTGGTCCGGGGTGGTGGCTACACCTTC. Encoded protein: CASSYDVVRGGGYTF. V is TRBV6-5 and J is TRBJ1-2; no definite D call. CDR3 length: 15 residues. The V and J ends lost 3 bases and 7 bases respectively, with 18 bases between them. Germline lookup yields CDR1 MNHEY and CDR2 SVGAGI.

The rearrangement uses TRBV10-3 and TRBJ1-3; D is unclear. V was trimmed by 0 bases and J by 4 bases, leaving 13 bases between them. This CDR3 has 16 residues. Germline CDR1 ENHRY, CDR2 SYGVKD. The CDR3 DNA follows: TGTGCCATCAGTGAGTCTGGGGAGCCCTCCGGAAACACCATATATTTT. Its protein product is CAISESGEPSGNTIYF.

The chain links TRBV5-1 to TRBJ2-7; D uncertain. The CDR3 has 13 residues. V was cut by 7 bases and J by 0 bases, with 11 bases left in between. The germline CDR1 and CDR2 sequences are SGHRS and YFSETQ. CDR3 loop: CASQGTDSYEQYF. The CDR3 bases are TGCGCCAGCCAAGGCACAGACTCCTACGAGCAGTACTTC.

The count of this clonotype is one. The rearrangement links TRBV5-8 to TRBJ2-3, with 11 bases identical to TRBD2. Trimming cost V 3 bases and J 3 bases; bases outside gene matches: 12. The CDR3 consists of 18 residues. CDR1 is SGHTS and CDR2 is YDEGEE in the germline V gene. The CDR3 loop reads CASSYLVAGGLWTDTQYF. The CDR3 region has the DNA TGTGCCAGCAGCTACTTAGTAGCGGGAGGGCTTTGGACAGATACGCAGTATTTT.

This clonotype was seen a handful of times. The chain joins TRBV12-3 or TRBV12-4 to TRBJ1-1, with a tentative D call TRBD1 (6 bases). Deletions cut 6 bases from V and 4 bases from J, with 12 bases between. This CDR3 is 13 amino acids long. CDR3 protein: CASSGRGGTEAFF. The DNA of the CDR3 is TGTGCCAGCAGCGGAAGGGGGGGCACTGAAGCTTTCTTT.

This clonotype was counted between two and nine times. V and J are TRBV7-9 and TRBJ2-5; 8 nucleotides line up with TRBD2. V was pared by 6 bases and J by 3 bases, with 12 bases of the junction left unmatched. Germline V gene lookup returns CDR1 SEHNR and CDR2 FQNEAQ (reference sequence). This CDR3 is 16 amino acids long. The CDR3 spells CASRESPSGSKETQYF. The CDR3 region has the DNA TGTGCCAGCAGGGAGTCGCCTAGCGGGTCGAAAGAGACCCAGTACTTC.

This clonotype appeared a few times. The J gene is TRBJ2-1, the V gene TRBV24-1; D remains unclear. The germline V gene encodes CDR1 KGHDR and CDR2 SFDVKD. Trimming stripped 4 bases from V and 1 base from J, with 16 bases between. There are 17 residues in the CDR3. The CDR3 protein is CATSDAWGNLSYNEQFF. The CDR3 DNA reads as TGTGCCACCAGTGACGCGTGGGGTAATCTGTCCTACAATGAGCAGTTCTTC.

In this sample, this clonotype turned up once. The chain employs TRBV21-1 and TRBJ1-1. TRBV21-1 has pseudogene status. This CDR3 has 17 residues. The CDR3 reads CASSKVRQEDMNTEAFF. DNA for the CDR3: TGTGCCAGCAGCAAGGTTAGGCAAGAGGACATGAACACTGAAGCTTTCTTT.

V usage is TRBV9 and J usage is TRBJ2-3; D unresolved. The V and J ends lost 0 bases and 2 bases respectively, with 7 bases between them. The germline V gene has CDR1 SGDLS and CDR2 YYNGEE. The CDR3 runs to 14 residues. The CDR3 bases are TGTGCCAGCAGCGTAGACGGTTCCACAGATACGCAGTATTTT. It encodes CASSVDGSTDTQYF.

The rearrangement links TRBV7-9 to TRBJ2-5; TRBD1 might be the D (6 bases). V dropped 5 bases and J dropped 3 bases, with 16 bases sitting between them. Germline CDR1 SEHNR, CDR2 FQNEAQ (reference sequence). This CDR3 is built from 15 residues. CDR3 in amino acids: CASSLVLDSKETQYF. The DNA of the CDR3 is TGTGCCAGCAGCCTTGTGTTGGACAGTAAAGAGACCCAGTACTTC.

V is TRBV5-5 and J is TRBJ1-5; 11 bases line up with TRBD1. CDR3 length: 15 residues. With 1 base clipped from V and 5 bases from J, the junction kept 2 bases outside the gene matches. Germline V gives CDR1 SGHKS, CDR2 YYEKEE (reference sequence). The CDR3 is CASSLWDRGDQPQHF. The CDR3 DNA is TGTGCCAGCAGCTTGTGGGACAGGGGGGATCAGCCCCAGCATTTT.

J is TRBJ1-2 and V is TRBV6-2 or TRBV6-3; the D is unclear. Trimming took 8 bases from V and 7 from J, leaving 11 bases between them. This CDR3 is 11 amino acids long. CDR1 is MNHEY and CDR2 is SVGEGT in the germline V gene. The CDR3 protein is CASGSATGYTF. CDR3 nucleotide sequence: TGTGCCAGCGGTTCGGCTACTGGCTACACCTTC.

This CDR3 reads CASSVGAVLKNTEAFF. CDR3 nucleotide sequence: TGTGCCAGCAGCGTAGGAGCGGTTTTAAAGAACACTGAAGCTTTCTTT. V and J are TRBV9 and TRBJ1-1; D unclear. The V end was cut by 0 bases, the J end by 1 base, with 13 bases between. The CDR3 has 16 residues. Germline V CDR1 and CDR2: SGDLS, YYNGEE.

This clonotype was counted only a few times. This chain uses TRBV6-5 with TRBJ2-7, with D possibly being TRBD1 (6 bases). Trimming pared 6 bases from V and 0 bases from J, leaving 15 bases between. CDR1 MNHEY and CDR2 SVGAGI come from the germline V gene. The CDR3 totals 15 residues. The CDR3 is CASSPERGSSYEQYF. The DNA of the CDR3 is TGTGCCAGCAGCCCCGAGAGGGGGTCCTCCTACGAGCAGTACTTC.

The CDR3 loop is CSARLLAYEQYF. CDR3 DNA: TGCAGTGCTAGACTCCTAGCCTACGAGCAGTACTTC. This rearrangement joins TRBV20-1 to TRBJ2-7; D call uncertain. Looked up from germline, CDR1 is DFQATT and CDR2 is SNEGSKA (reference sequence). The CDR3 length is 12 residues. V was shortened by 2 bases and J by 2 bases, with 7 bases between the two germline ends.

This clonotype was seen only a few times. The gene calls are TRBV7-9 and TRBJ2-5; no firm D call. Trimming removed 3 bases from V and 4 bases from J, with 9 bases in between. CDR1 is SEHNR and CDR2 is FQNEAQ in the germline V gene (reference sequence). The CDR3 totals 13 residues. Written as DNA, the CDR3 is TGTGCCAGCAGCTTGCCGGGTCCAGAGACCCAGTACTTC. Protein product: CASSLPGPETQYF. Combining the CDR3 with reference TRBV7-9 and TRBJ2-5 gives the whole variable domain DTGVSQNPRHKITKRGQNVTFRCDPISEHNRLYWYRQTLGQGPEFLTYFQNEAQLEKSRLLSDRFSAERPKGSFSTLEIQRTEQGDSAMYLCASSLPGPETQYFGPGTRLLVL.

This clonotype was found a few times. The chain carries TRBV6-5 and TRBJ2-2; 7 bases align to TRBD1. This CDR3 spans 14 amino acids. CDR1 is MNHEY, CDR2 SVGAGI, per germline. V was clipped by 0 bases and J by 6 bases; unmatched bases: 1. CDR3 bases: TGTGCCAGCAGTTACTCCCAGGGGGCCGGGGAGCTGTTTTTT. Translating gives CASSYSQGAGELFF.

The rearrangement uses TRBV7-9 and TRBJ2-7, with D perhaps TRBD1 or TRBD2 (6 bases each). Germline values: CDR1 SEHNR, CDR2 FQNEAQ (reference sequence). This CDR3 contains 16 residues. The V end lost 5 bases, the J end lost 0 bases, and 17 bases lay between the germline ends. The CDR3 coding sequence is TGTGCCAGCAGCCTCGGGGGCGGAACACGCTCCTACGAGCAGTACTTC. Protein: CASSLGGGTRSYEQYF.